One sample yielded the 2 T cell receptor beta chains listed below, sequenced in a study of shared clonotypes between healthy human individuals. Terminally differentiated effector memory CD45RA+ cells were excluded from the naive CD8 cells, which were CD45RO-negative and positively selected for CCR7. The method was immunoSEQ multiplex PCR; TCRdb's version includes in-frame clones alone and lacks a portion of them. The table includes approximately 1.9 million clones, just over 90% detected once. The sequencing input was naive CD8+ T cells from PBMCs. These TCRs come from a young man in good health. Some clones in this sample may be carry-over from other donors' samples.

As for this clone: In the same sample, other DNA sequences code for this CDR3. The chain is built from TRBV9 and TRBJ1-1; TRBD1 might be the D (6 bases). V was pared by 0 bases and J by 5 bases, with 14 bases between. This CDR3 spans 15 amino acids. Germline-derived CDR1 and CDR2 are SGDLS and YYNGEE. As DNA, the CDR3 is TGTGCCAGCAGCGTAGATGGGGGGCGCGGGACTGAAGCTTTCTTT. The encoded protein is CASSVDGGRGTEAFF.

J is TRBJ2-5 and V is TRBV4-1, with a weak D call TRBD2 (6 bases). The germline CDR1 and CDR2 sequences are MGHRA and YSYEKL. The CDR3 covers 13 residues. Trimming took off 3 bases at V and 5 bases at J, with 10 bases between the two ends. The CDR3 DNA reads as TGCGCCAGCAGCCAGGCGGGGAAGGAGACCCAGTACTTC. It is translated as CASSQAGKETQYF.